The clone carrying this TCR beta chain was observed a single time. This sample was taken from a study of control samples from healthy donors and cancer patients. Produced via immunoSEQ multiplex PCR; TCRdb's table is partial and in-frame only. The data hold around 180,000 clones, with approximately 86% observed a single time. Looked up from germline, CDR1 is SNHLY and CDR2 is FYNNEI. This CDR3 has 15 residues. The V and J ends lost 6 bases and 4 bases respectively, with 16 bases between them. The TCR originated in a woman younger than 45 in good health. V is TRBV2 and J is TRBJ1-3; D gene ambiguous. Sample: blood. The CDR3 bases are TGTGCCAGCAGCGACCCTTACTGGTCAGGAAACACCATATATTTT. Translation gives CASSDPYWSGNTIYF. Variable domain in full (rest from reference TRBV2 and TRBJ1-3): EPEVTQTPSHQVTQMGQEVILRCVPISNHLYFYWYRQILGQKVEFLVSFYNNEISEKSEIFDDQFSVERPDGSNFTLKIRSTKLEDSAMYFCASSDPYWSGNTIYFGEGSWLTVV.